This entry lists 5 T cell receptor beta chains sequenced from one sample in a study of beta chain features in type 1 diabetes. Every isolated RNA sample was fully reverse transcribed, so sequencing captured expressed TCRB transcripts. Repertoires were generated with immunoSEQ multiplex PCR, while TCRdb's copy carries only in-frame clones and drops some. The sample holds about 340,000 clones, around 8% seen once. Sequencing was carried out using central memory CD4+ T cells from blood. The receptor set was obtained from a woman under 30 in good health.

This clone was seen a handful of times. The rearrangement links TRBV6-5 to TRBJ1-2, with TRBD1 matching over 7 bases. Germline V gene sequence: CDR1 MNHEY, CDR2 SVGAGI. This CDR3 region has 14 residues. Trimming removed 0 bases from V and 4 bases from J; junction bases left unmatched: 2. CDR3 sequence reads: CASSYSGQAYGYTF. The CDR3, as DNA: TGTGCCAGCAGTTACTCAGGACAGGCCTATGGCTACACCTTC.

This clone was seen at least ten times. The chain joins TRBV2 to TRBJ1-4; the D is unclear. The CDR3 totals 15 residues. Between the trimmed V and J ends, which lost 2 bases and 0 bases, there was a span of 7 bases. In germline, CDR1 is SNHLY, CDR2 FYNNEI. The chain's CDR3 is CASSENGATNEKLFF. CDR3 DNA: TGTGCCAGCAGTGAAAACGGTGCAACTAATGAAAAACTGTTTTTT.

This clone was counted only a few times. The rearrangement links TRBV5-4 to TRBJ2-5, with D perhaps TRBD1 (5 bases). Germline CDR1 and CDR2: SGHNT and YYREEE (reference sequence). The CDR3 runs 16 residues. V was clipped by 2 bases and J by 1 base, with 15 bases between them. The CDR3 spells CASSFRTQQLQETQYF. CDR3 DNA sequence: TGTGCCAGCAGCTTCCGGACACAACAACTCCAAGAGACCCAGTACTTC.

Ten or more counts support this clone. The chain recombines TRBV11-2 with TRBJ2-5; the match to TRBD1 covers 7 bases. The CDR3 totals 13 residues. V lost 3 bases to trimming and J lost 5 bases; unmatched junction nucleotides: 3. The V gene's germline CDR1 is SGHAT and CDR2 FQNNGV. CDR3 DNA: TGTGCCAGCAGCTTCAGGGGGTGGGAGACCCAGTACTTC. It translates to CASSFRGWETQYF.

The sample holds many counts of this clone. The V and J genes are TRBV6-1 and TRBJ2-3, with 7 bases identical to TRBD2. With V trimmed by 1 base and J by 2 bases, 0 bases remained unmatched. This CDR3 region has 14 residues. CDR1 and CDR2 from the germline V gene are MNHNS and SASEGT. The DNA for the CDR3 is TGTGCCAGCAGTGAAGAGCGGGACACAGATACGCAGTATTTT. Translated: CASSEERDTDTQYF.